The 21 T cell receptor beta chains below were found in one sample sequenced in a study of cytomegalovirus exposure and HLA in healthy donors. Assay used: immunoSEQ multiplex PCR; TCRdb lists only in-frame clones, some missing. The repertoire holds approximately 60,000 clones, with about 92% as singletons. Specimen: PBMCs. Receptors originate from a woman aged 18 to 35 in good health and CMV-seronegative.

V and J are TRBV25-1 and TRBJ1-4; no definite D call. CDR1 and CDR2 from the germline V gene are MGHDK and SYGVNS. This CDR3 comprises 13 residues. Trimming removed 1 base at V and 4 bases at J, with 4 bases between. The CDR3 region has the DNA TGTGCCAGCAGTGAATCCATTAATGAAAAACTGTTTTTT. This encodes CASSESINEKLFF.

J is TRBJ2-1 and V is TRBV4-3; perhaps TRBD2 as D (5 bases). The CDR3 contains 16 residues. The germline V gene has CDR1 LGHNA and CDR2 YSLEER. V gave up 0 bases and J gave up 3 bases, with 12 bases separating them. The CDR3 loop reads CASSQDEGAGYNEQFF. DNA of the CDR3: TGCGCCAGCAGCCAAGACGAGGGAGCAGGCTACAATGAGCAGTTCTTC.

The J gene is TRBJ2-7, the V gene TRBV27; 8 bases match TRBD1. Germline V CDR1 and CDR2: MNHEY, SMNVEV (reference sequence). This CDR3 comprises 14 residues. J gave up 5 bases and V 3 bases, and 6 bases lay outside the gene matches. Here the CDR3 reads CASSFAGGSDEQYF. The CDR3 DNA follows: TGTGCCAGCAGTTTTGCAGGGGGCAGCGACGAGCAGTACTTC.

This chain connects TRBV15 to TRBJ2-1; 13 nucleotides match TRBD2. The CDR3 runs to 16 residues. The V and J ends lost 0 bases and 10 bases, in that order; junction bases with no gene match: 6. Germline lookup yields CDR1 LNHNV and CDR2 YYDKDF (reference sequence). Written as DNA, the CDR3 is TGTGCCACCAGCAGAGATAAAACTAGCGGGGGGGTCGAGCAGTTCTTC. It is translated as CATSRDKTSGGVEQFF.

This chain uses TRBV5-1 with TRBJ1-2; D unresolved. Germline V gene lookup returns CDR1 SGHRS and CDR2 YFSETQ. The CDR3 contains 14 residues. V lost 0 bases to trimming and J lost 6 bases, with 12 bases between them. The CDR3 loop reads CASSLAHGDNGYTF. The CDR3 nucleotides are TGCGCCAGCAGCTTGGCACACGGAGATAATGGCTACACCTTC. The complete variable domain, with remaining parts taken from reference TRBV5-1 and TRBJ1-2, reads KAGVTQTPRYLIKTRGQQVTLSCSPISGHRSVSWYQQTPGQGLQFLFEYFSETQRNKGNFPGRFSGRQFSNSRSEMNVSTLELGDSALYLCASSLAHGDNGYTFGSGTRLTVV.

The chain's CDR3 is CASIPNPFTGQQETQYF. The CDR3 nucleotides read TGTGCCAGCATCCCCAACCCCTTCACAGGACAGCAAGAGACCCAGTACTTC. The gene calls are TRBV2 and TRBJ2-5, with a weak D call TRBD1 (6 bases). CDR1 and CDR2 (germline): SNHLY, FYNNEI. The V end was cut by 7 bases, the J end by 2 bases, with 23 bases between. The CDR3 extends over 17 amino acids.

The V and J genes are TRBV11-2 and TRBJ1-2; no clear D gene. Germline CDR1 SGHAT, CDR2 FQNNGV. This CDR3 contains 16 residues. Trimming removed 1 base from V and 6 bases from J, with 18 bases in between. For the CDR3, the DNA is TGTGCCAGCAGCTTAGGGGAAGGAGGGCCAAGGAATGGCTACACCTTC. Protein sequence: CASSLGEGGPRNGYTF.

In this sample, this clone turned up once. The chain couples TRBV5-3 to TRBJ2-3; 9 bases are a match to TRBD2. TRBV5-3 is an open reading frame, and its role is uncertain. Unmatched junction bases numbered 7, after V lost 4 bases and J lost 1 base. The length of the CDR3 is 16 residues. The DNA of the CDR3 is TGTGCCAGAAGCAGCGCGGGGGGGGATGGCACAGATACGCAGTATTTT. Translated: CARSSAGGDGTDTQYF.

The chain couples TRBV28 to TRBJ1-2; D is unclear. Trimming shortened V by 2 bases and J by 6 bases, and 16 bases separated the two germline ends. The CDR3 covers 15 residues. Germline V gene lookup returns CDR1 MDHEN and CDR2 SYDVKM. This CDR3 reads CASSLPGREVDGYTF. The CDR3 nucleotides are TGTGCCAGCAGTTTACCGGGGAGGGAGGTGGATGGCTACACCTTC.

The genes are TRBV19 and TRBJ2-2; TRBD1 agrees at 9 bases. V lost 9 bases and J lost 4; bases outside the gene matches: 3. The CDR3 is 13 residues long. In germline, CDR1 is LNHDA, CDR2 SQIVND (reference sequence). CDR3 in amino acids: CASGTGLTGELFF. The CDR3 coding sequence is TGTGCCAGCGGGACAGGGCTCACCGGGGAGCTGTTTTTT.

This clone was found a few times. This chain joins TRBV7-9 and TRBJ2-7; D is uncertain. Germline lookup yields CDR1 SEHNR and CDR2 FQNEAQ (reference sequence). V was clipped by 5 bases and J by 3 bases, with 5 bases between them. This CDR3 is built from 11 residues. This CDR3 reads CASSQDYEQYF. CDR3 DNA sequence: TGTGCCAGCAGCCAGGACTACGAGCAGTACTTC.

The rearrangement joins TRBV6-1 to TRBJ2-1, with 9 bases identical to TRBD1. Germline V gene lookup returns CDR1 MNHNS and CDR2 SASEGT. This CDR3 has 15 amino acids. V gave up 6 bases and J gave up 7 bases; unmatched junction bases: 10. The CDR3 DNA reads as TGTGCCAGCAGCCTCTCCGGGACAGGGAGAAATGAGCAGTTCTTC. As protein: CASSLSGTGRNEQFF.

V usage is TRBV28 and J usage is TRBJ1-4, with TRBD1 matching 7 bases. V shed 4 bases and J 5 bases; nucleotides not matched to a gene: 13. This CDR3 is built from 17 residues. Germline CDR1 reads MDHEN; CDR2 reads SYDVKM. DNA of the CDR3: TGTGCCAGCAGTTCATTAATTTCAGGGACAGCAAATGAAAAACTGTTTTTT. Protein: CASSSLISGTANEKLFF.

This chain uses TRBV7-9 with TRBJ2-3, with a tentative D call TRBD2 (5 bases). This CDR3 region has 16 residues. Trimming left V 3 bases short and J 0 bases short, with 13 bases between. From germline, CDR1 is SEHNR and CDR2 FQNEAQ (reference sequence). CDR3 protein: CASSFAWELSTDTQYF. CDR3 nucleotides: TGTGCCAGCAGCTTTGCTTGGGAGCTAAGCACAGATACGCAGTATTTT.

This chain links TRBV10-3 with TRBJ2-1, with D hard to call. From germline, CDR1 is ENHRY and CDR2 SYGVKD. The CDR3 runs to 12 residues. Trimming took 6 bases from V and 9 from J, leaving 12 bases between them. CDR3 bases: TGTGCCATCAGGACTGGTGTGGGTGAGCAGTTCTTC. This sequence encodes CAIRTGVGEQFF.

V usage is TRBV6-1 and J usage is TRBJ2-7, with D uncertain. This CDR3 spans 15 amino acids. Germline V gives CDR1 MNHNS, CDR2 SASEGT. Trimming stripped 2 bases from V and 7 bases from J, with 18 bases between. For the CDR3, the DNA is TGTGCCAGCAGTGAACCCCCGGAATCCACTAAAGAGCAGTACTTC. It translates to CASSEPPESTKEQYF.

This sequence joins TRBV4-2 and TRBJ1-6, with a weak D call TRBD1 (5 bases). This CDR3 has 15 residues. The ends were cut back, 1 base at V and 7 bases at J, with 11 bases in the middle. The germline gives CDR1 LGHNA, CDR2 YNFKEQ. In DNA, the CDR3 is TGTGCCAGCAGCCAAGTTGGACAAGTAAATTCACCCCTCCACTTT. This codes for CASSQVGQVNSPLHF.

This clone appeared a single time. The chain couples TRBV29-1 to TRBJ2-3, with a weak D call TRBD2 (6 bases). CDR1 SQVTM and CDR2 ANQGSEA come from the germline V gene. The ends were cut back, 2 bases at V and 4 bases at J, with 10 bases in the middle. This CDR3 spans 13 amino acids. The CDR3 sequence is CSVERERPDTQYF. In DNA, the CDR3 is TGCAGCGTTGAACGGGAGCGCCCAGATACGCAGTATTTT.

The chain employs TRBV9 and TRBJ2-7; possible D gene TRBD2, 6 bases. Trimming stripped 4 bases from V and 3 bases from J, with 14 bases between. This CDR3 has 14 residues. Germline loops: CDR1 SGDLS, CDR2 YYNGEE. CDR3 sequence (DNA): TGTGCCAGCAGCCCGGAGGCCGGGGGCTACGAGCAGTACTTC. It translates to CASSPEAGGYEQYF.

This chain uses TRBV7-9 with TRBJ1-2, with TRBD1 identical over 7 bases. V lost 2 bases and J lost 6; bases outside the gene matches: 9. The CDR3 spans 15 residues. Germline CDR1 is SEHNR and CDR2 is FQNEAQ (reference sequence). The DNA of the CDR3 is TGTGCCAGCAGCTTACGGACAGGTTTGGAGGATGGCTACACCTTC. Protein sequence: CASSLRTGLEDGYTF.

This chain uses TRBV6-1 with TRBJ2-7, with D uncertain. The V end was cut by 9 bases, the J end by 6 bases, with 21 bases between. CDR1 is MNHNS, CDR2 SASEGT, per germline. There are 14 residues in the CDR3. The CDR3 is CASFSETPVGEQYF. The DNA for the CDR3 is TGTGCCAGTTTCTCCGAGACACCGGTTGGCGAGCAGTACTTC.